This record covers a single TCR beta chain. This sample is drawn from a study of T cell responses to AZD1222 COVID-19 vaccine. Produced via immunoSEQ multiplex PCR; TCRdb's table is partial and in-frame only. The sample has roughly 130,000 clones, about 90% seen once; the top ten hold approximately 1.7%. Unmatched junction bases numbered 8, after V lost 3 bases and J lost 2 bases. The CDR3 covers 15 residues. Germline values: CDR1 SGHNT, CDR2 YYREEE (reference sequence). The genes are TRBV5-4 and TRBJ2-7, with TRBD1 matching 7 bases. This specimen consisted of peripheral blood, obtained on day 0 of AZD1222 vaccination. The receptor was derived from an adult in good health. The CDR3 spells CASSYGQAGTYEQYF. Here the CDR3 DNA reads TGTGCCAGCAGCTACGGACAGGCCGGAACCTACGAGCAGTACTTC.